This section outlines one T cell receptor (beta chain) sequence together with its context. CDR3 length: 13 amino acids. V gave up 5 bases and J gave up 6 bases; unmatched junction bases: 4. From germline, CDR1 is SGHTS and CDR2 YDEGEE. By 5'RACE template switching, TCR cDNA was produced, with a universal primer site and UMIs added in the process. Using its own MiXCR run on the 5' RACE reads, TCRdb lists one record per CDR3 protein. The sample yields a few hundred thousand distinct CDR3 sequences, about 12% seen once. The data derive from a study of T cells after yellow fever vaccination. The chain couples TRBV5-8 to TRBJ2-2; 7 nucleotides align to TRBD2. The source is a man aged 18 to 30 who received the YFV17D yellow fever vaccine. The sample consisted of CD4+ T cells sorted from PBMCs, taken 15 days after the yellow fever booster vaccination. The CDR3: CASRRGGAGELFF. CDR3 bases: TGTGCCAGCAGACGCGGGGGTGCCGGGGAGCTGTTTTTT.